This T cell receptor beta chain was identified in a study of blood T cell repertoires in COVID-19. The CDR3 is made up of 18 amino acids. The germline CDR1 and CDR2 sequences are SNHLY and FYNNEI. The V and J ends lost 0 bases and 2 bases respectively, with 18 bases between them. The protocol was immunoSEQ multiplex PCR, while the TCRdb copy is restricted to in-frame clones and leaves out a portion. The repertoire holds roughly 230,000 clones, with 85% as singletons. Source material: peripheral blood. The sequence was obtained from a man aged 45-65 years with COVID-19, enrolled during active disease. This chain links TRBV2 with TRBJ2-3; a weak D match, TRBD1 (6 bases). CDR3 DNA: TGTGCCAGCAGTGAAGCGAGTTTTGGACAGACAGCCACAGATACGCAGTATTTT. It encodes CASSEASFGQTATDTQYF. Full variable domain (remainder filled in from reference TRBV2 and TRBJ2-3): EPEVTQTPSHQVTQMGQEVILRCVPISNHLYFYWYRQILGQKVEFLVSFYNNEISEKSEIFDDQFSVERPDGSNFTLKIRSTKLEDSAMYFCASSEASFGQTATDTQYFGPGTRLTVL.